Below, 18 T cell receptor beta chains from the same sample are listed, as sequenced in a study of neurological immune-mediated disorders. TCRdb re-called the 5' RACE reads through MiXCR, storing one row per CDR3 protein. The table includes roughly 60,000 distinct CDR3 sequences, about 10% detected once. Time point: longitudinal time-point 2. Source material: PBMCs. These receptor sequences come from a man aged 25-45 years in good health.

This clonotype was seen ten or more times. This rearrangement joins TRBV20-1 to TRBJ2-1; 10 positions agree with TRBD2. CDR1 and CDR2 from the germline V gene are DFQATT and SNEGSKA (reference sequence). This CDR3 has 13 amino acids. Written as DNA, the CDR3 is TGCCTTGCTGGACTAGCGGACTACAATGAGCAGTTCTTC. Its protein is CLAGLADYNEQFF.

This clonotype was found many times. The rearrangement uses TRBV5-1 and TRBJ1-1; tentative D call: TRBD1 (5 bases). V shed 4 bases and J shed 0 bases, with 10 bases lying between them. This CDR3 comprises 14 residues. CDR1 SGHRS and CDR2 YFSETQ come from the germline V gene. In DNA, the CDR3 is TGCGCCAGCAGCGGGACTTACATGAACACTGAAGCTTTCTTT. Its protein is CASSGTYMNTEAFF.

This clonotype occurred many times. The chain couples TRBV14 to TRBJ2-2, with a tentative D call TRBD2 (5 bases). The CDR3 consists of 15 residues. The V end was cut by 1 base, the J end by 6 bases, with 12 bases between. The germline V gene encodes CDR1 SGHDN and CDR2 FVKESK. The CDR3: CASSQVAGGAGELFF. In DNA form, the CDR3 reads TGTGCCAGCAGCCAAGTCGCTGGAGGCGCCGGGGAGCTGTTTTTT.

This clonotype has at least ten counts. This sequence joins TRBV20-1 and TRBJ2-1, with D perhaps matching TRBD1 or TRBD2 (6 bases each). V was trimmed by 3 bases and J by 8 bases, leaving 26 bases between them. This CDR3 has 17 amino acids. CDR1 DFQATT and CDR2 SNEGSKA come from the germline V gene (reference sequence). The CDR3: CSASIRSWLPGEDEQFF. CDR3 DNA sequence: TGCAGTGCTAGCATCAGGTCCTGGCTACCAGGGGAGGATGAGCAGTTCTTC.

Note on this clonotype: Germline is not matched at one junction end, which may reflect a read error. This sequence joins TRBV10-3 and TRBJ2-2, with TRBD1 as a possible D gene (6 bases). The CDR3 has 15 amino acids. CDR1 is ENHRY and CDR2 is SYGVKD in the germline V gene. CDR3 in amino acids: CAISGRTENTGEMFF. CDR3 DNA: TGTGCCATCAGTGGTAGGACAGAGAACACCGGGGAGATGTTTTTT.

This clonotype was picked up many times. The chain uses TRBV20-1 and TRBJ2-3; 9 bases fit TRBD2. V was pared by 7 bases and J by 6 bases, with 8 bases of the junction left unmatched. This CDR3 spans 13 amino acids. From germline, CDR1 is DFQATT and CDR2 SNEGSKA (reference sequence). The CDR3 region has the DNA TGCAGTGGGGAGCGGGAGGCATCGGATACGCAGTATTTT. This sequence encodes CSGEREASDTQYF.

In regard to this clonotype: This may come from a read error, since a much larger clone is one base off. The rearrangement uses TRBV9 and TRBJ1-1; perhaps TRBD1 as D (6 bases). The CDR3 runs to 14 residues. Germline lookup yields CDR1 SGDLS and CDR2 YYNGEE. The CDR3 sequence is CPSSPRDNRAEAFF. CDR3 coding DNA: TGTCCCAGCAGCCCCCGGGACAATCGCGCTGAAGCTTTCTTT.

There are many counts of this clonotype. This chain joins TRBV19 and TRBJ2-7; D gene ambiguous. The CDR3 sequence is 14 residues long. Per germline, CDR1 LNHDA and CDR2 SQIVND (reference sequence). Trimming removed 0 bases from V and 4 bases from J, with 10 bases in between. CDR3 sequence: CASSIDRSAYEQYF. DNA of the CDR3: TGTGCCAGTAGTATAGATCGCAGCGCGTACGAGCAGTACTTC.

This clonotype occurred many times. The chain is built from TRBV5-7 and TRBJ1-5; D gene ambiguous. TRBV5-7 is known as an ORF, though its function is uncertain. V was pared by 5 bases and J by 4 bases, with 10 bases between. The CDR3 totals 13 residues. The CDR3 nucleotides read TGTGCCAGCAGATATGGCCCAAATCAGCCCCAGCATTTT. Translation gives CASRYGPNQPQHF.

This clonotype was observed at least ten times. The J gene is TRBJ1-1, the V gene TRBV5-1, with 8 bases fitting TRBD1. V was clipped by 0 bases and J by 3 bases; unmatched bases: 7. This CDR3 region has 16 residues. Germline loops: CDR1 SGHRS, CDR2 YFSETQ. The CDR3: CASSLAGGIWDTEAFF. CDR3 sequence (DNA): TGCGCCAGCAGCTTGGCAGGGGGCATCTGGGACACTGAAGCTTTCTTT.

This clonotype was seen ten or more times. The chain employs TRBV3-1 and TRBJ2-2, with D unresolved. The V end was cut by 5 bases, the J end by 4 bases, with 5 bases between. The CDR3 runs 12 residues. Germline V gene lookup returns CDR1 LGHDT and CDR2 YNNKEL (reference sequence). The CDR3 reads CASSESTGELFF. CDR3 DNA: TGTGCCAGCAGCGAGTCCACCGGGGAGCTGTTTTTT.

This clonotype was counted many times. The rearrangement joins TRBV9 to TRBJ1-1, with D unresolved. Germline V gene sequence: CDR1 SGDLS, CDR2 YYNGEE. Trimming took 3 bases from V and 2 from J, leaving 20 bases between them. This CDR3 is 17 amino acids long. The CDR3 bases are TGTGCCAGCAGCGCGAAAAAAACCCAGGTCGGAAACACTGAAGCTTTCTTT. It specifies CASSAKKTQVGNTEAFF.

This clonotype has ten or more counts. The chain links TRBV5-1 to TRBJ2-7; maybe TRBD1 (6 bases). The CDR3 extends over 14 amino acids. Per the germline V gene, CDR1 is SGHRS and CDR2 is YFSETQ. Trimming shortened V by 5 bases and J by 0 bases, and 12 bases separated the two germline ends. CDR3 loop: CASRRTEASYEQYF. In nucleotides, the CDR3 is TGCGCCAGCAGAAGGACAGAGGCCTCCTACGAGCAGTACTTC.

This clonotype was recorded many times. The rearrangement links TRBV7-9 to TRBJ2-2, with TRBD2 identical over 7 bases. The CDR3 loop spans 18 amino acids. V shed 6 bases, J shed 3 bases, and the junction held 16 bases outside the gene matches. Germline loops: CDR1 SEHNR, CDR2 FQNEAQ (reference sequence). The CDR3 here is CASSSSVGLAEYTGELFF. For the CDR3, the DNA is TGTGCCAGCAGTTCCTCGGTGGGCCTAGCGGAGTACACCGGGGAGCTGTTTTTT.

This clonotype was seen ten or more times. This sequence joins TRBV28 and TRBJ2-5; D not certain. From germline, CDR1 is MDHEN and CDR2 SYDVKM. Trimming cost V 1 base and J 5 bases, with 5 bases left between them. The CDR3 loop spans 12 amino acids. The CDR3: CASSLLLETQYF. DNA of the CDR3: TGTGCCAGCAGTTTATTACTGGAGACCCAGTACTTC.

This clonotype was seen many times. This chain connects TRBV24-1 to TRBJ1-2; D uncertain. The CDR3 loop spans 11 amino acids. From germline, CDR1 is KGHDR and CDR2 SFDVKD. Trimming left V 6 bases short and J 5 bases short, with 6 bases between. The CDR3, as DNA: TGTGCCACCAGTTCCTCTTATGGCTACACCTTC. Protein sequence: CATSSSYGYTF.

This clonotype showed up many times. This CDR3 is CASSQETQYF. Here the CDR3 DNA reads TGTGCCAGCAGCCAAGAGACCCAGTACTTC. The V and J genes are TRBV3-1 and TRBJ2-5; D remains ambiguous. Trimming removed 0 bases from V and 7 bases from J, with 0 bases in between. The CDR3 is made up of 10 amino acids. Per germline, CDR1 LGHDT and CDR2 YNNKEL (reference sequence).

This clonotype has at least ten counts. This rearrangement joins TRBV5-1 to TRBJ2-7, with D possibly TRBD2 on 7 matching bases. V was pared by 1 base and J by 4 bases, with 12 bases between. The germline gives CDR1 SGHRS, CDR2 YFSETQ. The CDR3 is 14 residues long. Written as DNA, the CDR3 is TGCGCCAGCAGCTTGACCGGGGGGCAGTACGAGCAGTACTTC. This translates into CASSLTGGQYEQYF.